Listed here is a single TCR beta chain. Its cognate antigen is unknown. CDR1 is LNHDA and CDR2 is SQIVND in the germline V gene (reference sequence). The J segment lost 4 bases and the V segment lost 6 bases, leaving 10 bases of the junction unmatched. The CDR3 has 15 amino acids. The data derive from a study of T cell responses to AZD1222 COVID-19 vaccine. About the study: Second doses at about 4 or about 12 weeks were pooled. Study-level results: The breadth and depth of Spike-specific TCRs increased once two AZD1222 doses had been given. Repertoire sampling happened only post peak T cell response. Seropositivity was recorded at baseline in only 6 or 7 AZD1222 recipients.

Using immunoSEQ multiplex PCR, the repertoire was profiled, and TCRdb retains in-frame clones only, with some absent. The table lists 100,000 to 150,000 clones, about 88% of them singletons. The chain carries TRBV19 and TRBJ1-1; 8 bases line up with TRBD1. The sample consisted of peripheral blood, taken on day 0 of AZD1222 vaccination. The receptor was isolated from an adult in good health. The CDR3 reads CASRPGQGAATEAFF. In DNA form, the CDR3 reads TGTGCCAGTAGGCCAGGACAGGGCGCGGCCACTGAAGCTTTCTTT.